This entry is about one T cell receptor beta chain. Its antigen is still unknown. These data come from a study of T cell responses to AZD1222 COVID-19 vaccine. The assay was immunoSEQ multiplex PCR, and TCRdb's table has in-frame clones only and misses some. The data contain about 56,000 clones, 86% of them singletons. Study-wide points: The CD4 TCRs associated with vaccination extended across spike and predominated at 160-218 and 743-854. Repertoires were sampled only after the peak T cell response.

Sample: peripheral blood, taken 28 days after the second AZD1222 dose. The TCR was taken from an adult who received the AZD1222 COVID-19 vaccine.

CDR3 protein: CASSGGSPLHF. Here the CDR3 DNA reads TGTGCCAGCAGTGGGGGTTCACCCCTCCACTTT. The V gene is TRBV2, the J gene TRBJ1-6; D remains unclear. The CDR3 length is 11 residues. The germline V gene has CDR1 SNHLY and CDR2 FYNNEI. The V end was cut by 4 bases, the J end by 9 bases, with 4 bases between.